The 25 T cell receptor beta chains reported below all come from one sample, sequenced in a study of blood T cell repertoires in COVID-19. Sequencing used immunoSEQ multiplex PCR; TCRdb keeps in-frame clones, though not all of them. The data hold some 240,000 clones, with around 91% observed a single time. Sequenced input: peripheral blood. These receptor sequences come from a woman aged 55-69 years with COVID-19, enrolled during active disease.

The rearrangement joins TRBV3-1 (or the pseudogene TRBV3-2) to TRBJ1-2; D may be TRBD1 (5 bases). The V and J ends lost 1 base and 6 bases respectively, with 9 bases between them. The CDR3 has 13 amino acids. The germline V gene encodes CDR1 LGHDT and CDR2 YNNKEL (reference sequence). The CDR3 loop reads CASSQGGGHGYTF. As DNA, the CDR3 is TGTGCCAGCAGCCAAGGGGGCGGACATGGCTACACCTTC.

The chain links TRBV2 to TRBJ2-2; 10 bases agree with TRBD2. Germline values: CDR1 SNHLY, CDR2 FYNNEI. With V trimmed by 8 bases and J by 6 bases, 6 bases remained unmatched. The length of the CDR3 is 14 residues. CDR3 DNA sequence: TGTGCCAGCGGGGGACTAGCGATGGCCGGGGAGCTGTTTTTT. It codes for CASGGLAMAGELFF. Complete variable domain (other parts from reference TRBV2 and TRBJ2-2): EPEVTQTPSHQVTQMGQEVILRCVPISNHLYFYWYRQILGQKVEFLVSFYNNEISEKSEIFDDQFSVERPDGSNFTLKIRSTKLEDSAMYFCASGGLAMAGELFFGEGSRLTVL.

This chain connects TRBV5-1 to TRBJ2-7; TRBD2 agrees at 7 bases. The CDR3 spans 15 residues. Trimming took 1 base from V and 2 from J; bases not matched to a gene: 6. CDR1 and CDR2 (germline): SGHRS, YFSETQ. CDR3 sequence reads: CASSLSPGGTYEQYF. For the CDR3, the DNA is TGCGCCAGCAGCTTGTCTCCGGGGGGAACCTACGAGCAGTACTTC.

The V gene is TRBV9, the J gene TRBJ2-7; 9 bases are shared with TRBD2. CDR1 is SGDLS, CDR2 YYNGEE, per germline. Unmatched junction bases numbered 5, after V lost 3 bases and J lost 4 bases. This CDR3 has 14 amino acids. This CDR3 is CASSGLADGYEQYF. In nucleotides, the CDR3 is TGTGCCAGCAGCGGACTAGCGGATGGGTACGAGCAGTACTTC.

The genes are TRBV7-2 and TRBJ2-2, with 10 bases lining up with TRBD1. With V trimmed by 5 bases and J by 7 bases, 7 bases remained unmatched. CDR1 and CDR2 (germline): SGHTA, FQGNSA. This CDR3 has 15 amino acids. This chain's CDR3 is CASSADRGQGGELFF. The DNA of the CDR3 is TGTGCCAGCAGCGCCGACAGGGGGCAAGGCGGGGAGCTGTTTTTT.

J is TRBJ2-5 and V is TRBV19, with 12 bases identical to TRBD1. CDR3 length: 14 amino acids. The J segment lost 5 bases and the V segment lost 5 bases, leaving 3 bases of the junction unmatched. Looked up from germline, CDR1 is LNHDA and CDR2 is SQIVND (reference sequence). CDR3 bases: TGTGCCAGTAGTGGGACAGGGGGCGCGGAGACCCAGTACTTC. It encodes CASSGTGGAETQYF. The entire variable domain, with the rest obtained from reference TRBV19 and TRBJ2-5, is as follows: DGGITQSPKYLFRKEGQNVTLSCEQNLNHDAMYWYRQDPGQGLRLIYYSQIVNDFQKGDIAEGYSVSREKKESFPLTVTSAQKNPTAFYLCASSGTGGAETQYFGPGTRLLVL.

The chain uses TRBV7-2 and TRBJ1-5; D is perhaps TRBD1 (6 bases). The V end was cut by 3 bases, the J end by 1 base, with 10 bases between. The CDR3 has 15 amino acids. Germline V gives CDR1 SGHTA, CDR2 FQGNSA. CDR3 in amino acids: CASSLGQGSNQPQHF. The CDR3 nucleotides are TGTGCCAGCAGCTTGGGCCAGGGGAGCAATCAGCCCCAGCATTTT.

This clone was observed a handful of times. The rearrangement links TRBV7-2 to TRBJ1-2, with 11 bases fitting TRBD1. This CDR3 is 17 amino acids long. With V trimmed by 5 bases and J by 8 bases, 16 bases remained unmatched. Germline V gene sequence: CDR1 SGHTA, CDR2 FQGNSA. CDR3 coding DNA: TGTGCCAGCAGCGTAGTTGGACAGGGGGCCATAGCTGGGGGCTACACCTTC. Protein: CASSVVGQGAIAGGYTF.

V is TRBV18 and J is TRBJ1-5; 10 bases fit TRBD1. Germline lookup yields CDR1 KGHSH and CDR2 LQKENI. After removal of 6 bases from V and 5 bases from J, the junction contained 7 bases not matched to a gene. This CDR3 region has 15 residues. The CDR3 DNA is TGTGCCAGCTCCTGGACCGGACAGGGGGATCAGCCCCAGCATTTT. This codes for CASSWTGQGDQPQHF.

The V and J genes are TRBV18 and TRBJ1-2; 9 bases are shared with TRBD1. This CDR3 is 14 amino acids long. Germline CDR1 and CDR2: KGHSH and LQKENI. The trim removed 2 bases at V and 4 bases at J, leaving 2 bases unmatched. The CDR3 region has the DNA TGTGCCAGCTCACCAGGGACAGGGAGCTATGGCTACACCTTC. Translation: CASSPGTGSYGYTF.

The V gene is TRBV4-2, the J gene TRBJ2-7; 10 bases align to TRBD2. Per the germline V gene, CDR1 is LGHNA and CDR2 is YNFKEQ. The CDR3 length is 16 residues. With V trimmed by 3 bases and J by 4 bases, 9 bases remained unmatched. The CDR3 here is CASSQAAGGPQYEQYF. For the CDR3, the DNA is TGTGCCAGCAGCCAGGCAGCGGGGGGGCCTCAGTACGAGCAGTACTTC.

V is TRBV2 and J is TRBJ2-3, with D possibly matching TRBD2 (7 bases). Trimming took 7 bases from V and 0 from J, leaving 17 bases between them. This CDR3 has 16 residues. Germline CDR1 SNHLY, CDR2 FYNNEI. CDR3 sequence (DNA): TGTGCCAGCATACCGGGGGGCATAACTAGCACAGATACGCAGTATTTT. Translated: CASIPGGITSTDTQYF.

This sequence joins TRBV19 and TRBJ1-2; a weak D match, TRBD1 (5 bases). This CDR3 contains 15 residues. Trimming removed 5 bases at V and 3 bases at J, with 16 bases between. The germline gives CDR1 LNHDA, CDR2 SQIVND (reference sequence). DNA for the CDR3: TGTGCCAGTAGTGTAGCAGGGATATTTGACTATGGCTACACCTTC. This encodes CASSVAGIFDYGYTF. Filled out from reference TRBV19 and TRBJ1-2, the complete variable domain reads DGGITQSPKYLFRKEGQNVTLSCEQNLNHDAMYWYRQDPGQGLRLIYYSQIVNDFQKGDIAEGYSVSREKKESFPLTVTSAQKNPTAFYLCASSVAGIFDYGYTFGSGTRLTVV.

The chain uses TRBV18 and TRBJ2-7; D not resolved. Germline V gene data show CDR1 as KGHSH and CDR2 as LQKENI. V was pared by 6 bases and J by 3 bases, with 15 bases between. The CDR3 totals 14 residues. The CDR3 is CASSIADGLYEQYF. The CDR3 region has the DNA TGTGCCAGCTCCATAGCCGACGGTCTCTACGAGCAGTACTTC.

The rearrangement links TRBV3-1 (or the pseudogene TRBV3-2) to TRBJ2-7, with 11 positions matching TRBD2. After removal of 8 bases from V and 7 bases from J, the junction contained 10 bases not matched to a gene. This CDR3 contains 14 residues. CDR1 is LGHDT and CDR2 is YNNKEL in the germline V gene (reference sequence). The CDR3 loop is CASSPRGLADEQYF. CDR3 coding DNA: TGTGCCAGCTCCCCGAGGGGACTAGCGGATGAGCAGTACTTC.

This sequence joins TRBV29-1 and TRBJ2-1; D call uncertain. The CDR3 runs to 12 residues. CDR1 is SQVTM, CDR2 ANQGSEA, per germline. Trimming stripped 4 bases from V and 0 bases from J, with 4 bases between. Written as DNA, the CDR3 is TGCAGCGTTGCTAGCTCCTACAATGAGCAGTTCTTC. It translates to CSVASSYNEQFF.

The chain carries TRBV5-1 and TRBJ1-1, with no clear D. From germline, CDR1 is SGHRS and CDR2 YFSETQ. V was cut by 6 bases and J by 0 bases, with 9 bases left in between. CDR3 length: 13 residues. CDR3 residues: CASTKQLNTEAFF. Written as DNA, the CDR3 is TGCGCCAGCACCAAACAGTTGAACACTGAAGCTTTCTTT.

The chain combines TRBV11-2 with TRBJ2-2, with D perhaps TRBD1 (7 bases). Germline values: CDR1 SGHAT, CDR2 FQNNGV. The CDR3 contains 17 residues. Deletions cut 5 bases from V and 0 bases from J, with 16 bases between. The CDR3 DNA is TGTGCCAGCAGCGCGAGCCAGGGGGAGGCGAACACCGGGGAGCTGTTTTTT. It yields the protein CASSASQGEANTGELFF. The whole variable domain, filled in from reference TRBV11-2 and TRBJ2-2, reads EAGVAQSPRYKIIEKRQSVAFWCNPISGHATLYWYQQILGQGPKLLIQFQNNGVVDDSQLPKDRFSAERLKGVDSTLKIQPAKLEDSAVYLCASSASQGEANTGELFFGEGSRLTVL.

The chain carries TRBV7-6 and TRBJ1-2; 10 bases are a match to TRBD1. The germline V gene has CDR1 SGHVS and CDR2 FNYEAQ. Trimming at V came to 1 base and at J to 2 bases, leaving 4 bases not matched to a gene. CDR3 length: 16 amino acids. The CDR3 loop is CASSLGGQGTNYGYTF. In DNA form, the CDR3 reads TGTGCCAGCAGCTTAGGGGGACAGGGGACCAACTATGGCTACACCTTC.

J is TRBJ2-2 and V is TRBV19; no reliable D call. This CDR3 comprises 14 residues. V dropped 3 bases and J dropped 1 base, with 6 bases sitting between them. CDR1 LNHDA and CDR2 SQIVND come from the germline V gene (reference sequence). CDR3: CASSISRNTGELFF. As DNA, the CDR3 is TGTGCCAGTAGTATTAGCAGGAACACCGGGGAGCTGTTTTTT.

The chain employs TRBV9 and TRBJ2-5, with 8 bases matching TRBD1. The CDR3 is 16 residues long. Germline lookup yields CDR1 SGDLS and CDR2 YYNGEE. Trimming removed 4 bases from V and 5 bases from J; junction bases left unmatched: 13. For the CDR3, the DNA is TGTGCCAGCAGCTCTCAGAGGACAGGGAGGAGGGAGACCCAGTACTTC. Its protein product is CASSSQRTGRRETQYF.

The chain uses TRBV6-5 and TRBJ1-4, with a weak D call TRBD1 (5 bases). From germline, CDR1 is MNHEY and CDR2 SVGAGI. This CDR3 is 15 amino acids long. Between the trimmed V and J ends, which lost 7 bases and 4 bases, there was a span of 16 bases. The CDR3 is CASTGGVGSNEKLFF. DNA of the CDR3: TGTGCCAGCACCGGGGGGGTAGGAAGTAATGAAAAACTGTTTTTT.

The V call is TRBV3-1 (or the pseudogene TRBV3-2), the J call TRBJ2-5; D is perhaps TRBD1 (6 bases). The germline CDR1 and CDR2 sequences are LGHDT and YNNKEL (reference sequence). This CDR3 is built from 15 residues. V was trimmed by 1 base and J by 1 base, leaving 10 bases between them. CDR3 in amino acids: CASSQVTGPQETQYF. CDR3 DNA: TGTGCCAGCAGCCAAGTGACAGGCCCCCAAGAGACCCAGTACTTC.

V usage is TRBV28 and J usage is TRBJ1-6; D is perhaps TRBD1 (5 bases). The V end was cut by 2 bases, the J end by 8 bases, with 10 bases between. This CDR3 is built from 14 residues. Per the germline V gene, CDR1 is MDHEN and CDR2 is SYDVKM. The chain's CDR3 is CASSLTQGYSPLHF. The CDR3 coding sequence is TGTGCCAGCAGTTTAACCCAGGGCTATTCACCCCTCCACTTT.

The chain uses TRBV5-4 and TRBJ2-2; 13 bases are a match to TRBD2. CDR1 and CDR2 (germline): SGHNT, YYREEE (reference sequence). The CDR3 length is 18 residues. The J segment lost 0 bases and the V segment lost 4 bases, leaving 6 bases of the junction unmatched. CDR3 in amino acids: CASSARTSGGPNTGELFF. DNA for the CDR3: TGTGCCAGCAGCGCCCGGACTAGCGGGGGCCCGAACACCGGGGAGCTGTTTTTT. The full variable domain, in which reference TRBV5-4 and TRBJ2-2 provide the parts outside the CDR3, is ETGVTQSPTHLIKTRGQQVTLRCSSQSGHNTVSWYQQALGQGPQFIFQYYREEENGRGNFPPRFSGLQFPNYSSELNVNALELDDSALYLCASSARTSGGPNTGELFFGEGSRLTVL.